This T cell receptor beta chain was sequenced in a study of control samples from healthy donors and cancer patients. The method was immunoSEQ multiplex PCR; TCRdb's version includes in-frame clones alone and lacks a portion of them. The data contain 51,000 or so clones, approximately 80% of them singletons. With 7 bases clipped from V and 7 bases from J, the junction kept 6 bases outside the gene matches. Looked up from germline, CDR1 is SQVTM and CDR2 is ANQGSEA. The CDR3 runs 12 residues. The material sequenced was blood. The clonotype originates from a man aged 65 to 79 in good health. The V and J genes are TRBV29-1 and TRBJ1-4; 7 positions agree with TRBD1. CDR3 loop: CSARGESEKLFF. CDR3 bases: TGCAGCGCCAGGGGGGAGAGTGAAAAACTGTTTTTT.